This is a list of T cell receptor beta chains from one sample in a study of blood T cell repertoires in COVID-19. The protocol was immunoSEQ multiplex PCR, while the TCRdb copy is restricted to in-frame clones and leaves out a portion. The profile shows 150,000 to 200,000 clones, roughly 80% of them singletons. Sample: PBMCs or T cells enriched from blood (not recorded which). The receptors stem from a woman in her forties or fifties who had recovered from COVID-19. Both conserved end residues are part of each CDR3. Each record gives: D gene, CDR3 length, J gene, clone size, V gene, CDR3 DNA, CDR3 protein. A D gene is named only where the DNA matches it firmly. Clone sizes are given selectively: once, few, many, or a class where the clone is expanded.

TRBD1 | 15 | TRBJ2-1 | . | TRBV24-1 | TGTGCCACCAGTGATTTGTTGGACAGGGGCACTGAGCAGTTCTTC | CATSDLLDRGTEQFF
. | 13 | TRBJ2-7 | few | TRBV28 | TGTGCCAGCATGGAGGGTGTCTCCTACGAGCAGTACTTC | CASMEGVSYEQYF
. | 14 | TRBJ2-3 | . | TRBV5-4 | TGTGCCAGCAGCTCAGGGCCCGACACAGATACGCAGTATTTT | CASSSGPDTDTQYF
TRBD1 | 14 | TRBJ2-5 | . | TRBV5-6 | TGTGCCAGCAGCTACGGACAGGGCCAAGAGACCCAGTACTTC | CASSYGQGQETQYF
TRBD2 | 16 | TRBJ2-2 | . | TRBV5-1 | TGCGCCAGCAGCTTGACGGCTAGCGGGATTACCGGGGAGCTGTTTTTT | CASSLTASGITGELFF
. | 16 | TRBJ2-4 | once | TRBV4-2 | TGTGCCAGCAGCCGCTTGGATCGGGGAGCCAAAAACATTCAGTACTTC | CASSRLDRGAKNIQYF
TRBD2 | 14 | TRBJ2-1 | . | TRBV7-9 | TGTGCCAGCAGTCTTGGGACTAGCGGCGTTGAGCAGTTCTTC | CASSLGTSGVEQFF
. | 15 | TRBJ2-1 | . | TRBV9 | TGTGCCAGCAGCGTAGCCCCTGACACCGCCTCAGAGCAGTTCTTC | CASSVAPDTASEQFF
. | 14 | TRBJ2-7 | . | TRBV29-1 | TGCAGCGTTGTAAGGAACAGGGGAGGCTACGAGCAGTACTTC | CSVVRNRGGYEQYF
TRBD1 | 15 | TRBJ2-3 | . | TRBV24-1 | TGTGCCACCAGTCCAAGACAGGGGGCCACAGATACGCAGTATTTT | CATSPRQGATDTQYF
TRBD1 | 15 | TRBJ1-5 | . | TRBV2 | TGTGCCAGCAGCCTAGGACAGGATAGCAATCAGCCCCAGCATTTT | CASSLGQDSNQPQHF
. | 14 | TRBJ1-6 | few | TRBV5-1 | TGCGCCAGCAGCTTGGGGCAGGGGAATTCACCCCTCCACTTT | CASSLGQGNSPLHF
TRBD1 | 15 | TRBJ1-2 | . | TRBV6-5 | TGTGCCAGCTTGGCCGGACAGGGGAGGAACTATGGCTACACCTTC | CASLAGQGRNYGYTF
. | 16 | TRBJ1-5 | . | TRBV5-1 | TGCGCCAGCAGCTTGGACCACAGGGATAGCAATCAGCCCCAGCATTTT | CASSLDHRDSNQPQHF
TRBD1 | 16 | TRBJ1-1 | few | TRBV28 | TGTGCCAGCAGTCTACAGGGGGCCTCGTTTAACACTGAAGCTTTCTTT | CASSLQGASFNTEAFF
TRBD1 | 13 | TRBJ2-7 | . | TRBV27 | TGTGCCAGCAGCCGACAGGGGTCCTACGAGCAGTACTTC | CASSRQGSYEQYF
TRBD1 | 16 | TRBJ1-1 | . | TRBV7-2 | TGTGCCAGCAGCTCCCCGCCAGACAGGGTAGACACTGAAGCTTTCTTT | CASSSPPDRVDTEAFF
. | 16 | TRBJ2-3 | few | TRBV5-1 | TGCGCCAGCAGCTTAGGCCGGGACATCCGCACAGATACGCAGTATTTT | CASSLGRDIRTDTQYF
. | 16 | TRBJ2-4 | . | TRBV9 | TGTGCCAGCAGCCTCCGGGACGGCGGGATTCAAGGCATTCAGTACTTC | CASSLRDGGIQGIQYF
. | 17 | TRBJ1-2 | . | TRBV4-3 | TGCGCCAGCAGCCAAGCCTCGGGGGGGGCCCTTAACTATGGCTACACCTTC | CASSQASGGALNYGYTF
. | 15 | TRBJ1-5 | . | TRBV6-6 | TGTGCCAGCAGCTCCGGCGGATATAGCAATCAGCCCCAGCATTTT | CASSSGGYSNQPQHF
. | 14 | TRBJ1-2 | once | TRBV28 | TGTGCCAGCAGTTTCTCGACAGCCAACTATGGCTACACCTTC | CASSFSTANYGYTF
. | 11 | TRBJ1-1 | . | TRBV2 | TGTGCCAGCAGTGAGTTTCAGGAAGCTTTCTTT | CASSEFQEAFF
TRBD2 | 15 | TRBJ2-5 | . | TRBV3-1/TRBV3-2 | TGTGCCAGCAGCCAAGATAGCGGGAGTAAGGAGACCCAGTACTTC | CASSQDSGSKETQYF
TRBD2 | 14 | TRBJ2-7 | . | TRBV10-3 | TGTGCCGCCGACAGCGGGATGGGTTCGGGCGAGCAGTACTTC | CAADSGMGSGEQYF
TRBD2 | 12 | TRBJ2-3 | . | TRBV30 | TGTGCCTTTAGGGAGGGAGCAGATACGCAGTATTTT | CAFREGADTQYF
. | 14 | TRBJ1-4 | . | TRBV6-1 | TGTGCCAGCAGTGAGAACTGGGGAGGCGAAAAACTGTTTTTT | CASSENWGGEKLFF